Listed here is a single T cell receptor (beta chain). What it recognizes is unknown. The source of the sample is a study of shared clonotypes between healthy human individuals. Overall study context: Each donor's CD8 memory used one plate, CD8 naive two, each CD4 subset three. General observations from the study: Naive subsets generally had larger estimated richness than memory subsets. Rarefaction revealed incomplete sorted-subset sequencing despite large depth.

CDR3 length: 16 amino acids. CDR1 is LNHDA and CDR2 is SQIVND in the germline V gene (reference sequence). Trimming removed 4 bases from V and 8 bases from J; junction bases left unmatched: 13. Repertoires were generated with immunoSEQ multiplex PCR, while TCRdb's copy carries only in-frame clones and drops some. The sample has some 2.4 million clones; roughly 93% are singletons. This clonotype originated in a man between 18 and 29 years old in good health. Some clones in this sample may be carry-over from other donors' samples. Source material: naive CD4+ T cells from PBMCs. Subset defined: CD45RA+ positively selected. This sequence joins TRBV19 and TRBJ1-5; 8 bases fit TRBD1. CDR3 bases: TGTGCCAGTAGTACTACAGGGGGAAGGGTTGGTGAGCCCCAGCATTTT. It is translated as CASSTTGGRVGEPQHF.